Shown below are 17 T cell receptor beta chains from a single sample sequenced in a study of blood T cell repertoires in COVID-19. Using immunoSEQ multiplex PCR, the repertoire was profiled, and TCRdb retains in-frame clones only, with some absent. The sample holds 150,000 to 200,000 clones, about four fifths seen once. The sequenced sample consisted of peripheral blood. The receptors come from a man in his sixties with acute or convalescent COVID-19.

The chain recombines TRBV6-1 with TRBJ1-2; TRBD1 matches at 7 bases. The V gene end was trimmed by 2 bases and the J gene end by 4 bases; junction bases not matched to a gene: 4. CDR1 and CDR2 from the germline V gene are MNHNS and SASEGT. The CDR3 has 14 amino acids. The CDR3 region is CASSEQGGVYGYTF. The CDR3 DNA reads TGTGCCAGCAGTGAACAGGGGGGAGTCTATGGCTACACCTTC.

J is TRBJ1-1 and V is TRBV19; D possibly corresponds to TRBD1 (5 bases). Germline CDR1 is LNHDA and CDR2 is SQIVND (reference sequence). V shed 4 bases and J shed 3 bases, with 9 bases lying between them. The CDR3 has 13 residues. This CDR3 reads CASSTSGYTEAFF. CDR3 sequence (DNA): TGTGCCAGTAGTACCTCAGGGTACACTGAAGCTTTCTTT.

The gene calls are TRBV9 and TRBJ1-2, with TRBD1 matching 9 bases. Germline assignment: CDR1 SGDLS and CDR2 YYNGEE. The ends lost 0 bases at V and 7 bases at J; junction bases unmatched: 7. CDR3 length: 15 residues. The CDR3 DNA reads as TGTGCCAGCAGCGTAGGGGGACAGGGAGGAGGTGGCTACACCTTC. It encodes CASSVGGQGGGGYTF.

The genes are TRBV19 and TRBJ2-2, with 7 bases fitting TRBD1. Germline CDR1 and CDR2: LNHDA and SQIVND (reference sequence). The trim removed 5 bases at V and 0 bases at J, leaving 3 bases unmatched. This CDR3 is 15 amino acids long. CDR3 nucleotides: TGTGCCAGTAGTCAAGACAGGGCGAACACCGGGGAGCTGTTTTTT. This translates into CASSQDRANTGELFF.

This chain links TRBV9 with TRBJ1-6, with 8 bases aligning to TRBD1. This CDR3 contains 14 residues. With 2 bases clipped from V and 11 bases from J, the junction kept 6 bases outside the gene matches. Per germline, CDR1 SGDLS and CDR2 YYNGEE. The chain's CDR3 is CASSVTGDFAPLHF. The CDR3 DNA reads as TGTGCCAGCAGCGTGACAGGGGATTTCGCACCCCTCCACTTT.

CDR3 protein: CASSQDHNYGYTF. As DNA, the CDR3 is TGTGCCAGCAGCCAAGATCATAACTATGGCTACACCTTC. The gene calls are TRBV4-2 and TRBJ1-2; D is undetermined. The germline V gene has CDR1 LGHNA and CDR2 YNFKEQ. The CDR3 is 13 residues long. The V end was cut by 0 bases, the J end by 1 base, with 3 bases between.

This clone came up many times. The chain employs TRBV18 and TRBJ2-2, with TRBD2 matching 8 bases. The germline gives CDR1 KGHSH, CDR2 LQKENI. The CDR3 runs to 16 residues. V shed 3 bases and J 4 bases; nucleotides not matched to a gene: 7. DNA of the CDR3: TGTGCCAGCTCACCTCTCGCGGGAGGTGGCACCGGGGAGCTGTTTTTT. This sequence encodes CASSPLAGGGTGELFF.

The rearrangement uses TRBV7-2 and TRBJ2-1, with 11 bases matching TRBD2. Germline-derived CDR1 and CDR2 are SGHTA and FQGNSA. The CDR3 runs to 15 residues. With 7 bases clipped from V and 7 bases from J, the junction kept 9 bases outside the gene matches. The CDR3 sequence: CASTQVAGGPNEQFF. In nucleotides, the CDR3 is TGTGCCAGCACCCAGGTAGCGGGGGGGCCAAATGAGCAGTTCTTC.

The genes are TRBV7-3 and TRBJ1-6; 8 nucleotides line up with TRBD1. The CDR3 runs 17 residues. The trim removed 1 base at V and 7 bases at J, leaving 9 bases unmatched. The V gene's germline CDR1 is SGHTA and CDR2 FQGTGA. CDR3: CASSLRGTGGVNSPLHF. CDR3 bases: TGTGCCAGCAGCTTAAGGGGGACAGGCGGCGTGAATTCACCCCTCCACTTT.

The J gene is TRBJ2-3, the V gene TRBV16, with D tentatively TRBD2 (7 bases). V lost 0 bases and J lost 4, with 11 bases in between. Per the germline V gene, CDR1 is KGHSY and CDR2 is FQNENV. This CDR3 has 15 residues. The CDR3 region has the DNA TGTGCCAGCAGCCAATCTCGGGGGGCCGCAGATACGCAGTATTTT. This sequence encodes CASSQSRGAADTQYF. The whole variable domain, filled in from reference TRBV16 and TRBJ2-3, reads GEEVAQTPKHLVRGEGQKAKLYCAPIKGHSYVFWYQQVLKNEFKFLISFQNENVFDETGMPKERFSAKCLPNSPCSLEIQATKLEDSAVYFCASSQSRGAADTQYFGPGTRLTVL.

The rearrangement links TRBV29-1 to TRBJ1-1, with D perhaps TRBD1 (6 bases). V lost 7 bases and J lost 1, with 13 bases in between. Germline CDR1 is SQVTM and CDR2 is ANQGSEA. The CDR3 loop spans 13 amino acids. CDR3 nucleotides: TGCAGCGGGGGAAGGGGGTCGAACACTGAAGCTTTCTTT. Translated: CSGGRGSNTEAFF.

CDR3 in amino acids: CASSASGGSTDTQYF. The CDR3 DNA is TGTGCCAGCAGTGCGAGCGGGGGAAGCACAGATACGCAGTATTTT. The V call is TRBV6-2 or TRBV6-3, the J call TRBJ2-3; 8 positions agree with TRBD2. Trimming removed 5 bases from V and 0 bases from J; junction bases left unmatched: 4. Germline values: CDR1 MNHEY, CDR2 SVGEGT. This CDR3 is built from 15 residues.

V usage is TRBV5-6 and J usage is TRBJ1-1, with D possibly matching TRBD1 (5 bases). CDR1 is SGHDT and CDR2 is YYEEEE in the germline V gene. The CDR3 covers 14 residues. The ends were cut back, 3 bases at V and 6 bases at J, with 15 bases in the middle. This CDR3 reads CASSSYQGLSEAFF. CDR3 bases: TGTGCCAGCAGCTCGTATCAGGGACTTTCTGAAGCTTTCTTT. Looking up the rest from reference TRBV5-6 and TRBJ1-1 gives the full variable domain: DAGVTQSPTHLIKTRGQQVTLRCSPKSGHDTVSWYQQALGQGPQFIFQYYEEEERQRGNFPDRFSGHQFPNYSSELNVNALLLGDSALYLCASSSYQGLSEAFFGQGTRLTVV.

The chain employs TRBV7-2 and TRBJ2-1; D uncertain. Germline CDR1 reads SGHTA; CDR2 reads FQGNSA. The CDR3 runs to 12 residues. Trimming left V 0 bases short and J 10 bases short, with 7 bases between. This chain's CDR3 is CASSLARREQFF. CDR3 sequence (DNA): TGTGCCAGCAGCTTAGCGAGGCGGGAGCAGTTCTTC.

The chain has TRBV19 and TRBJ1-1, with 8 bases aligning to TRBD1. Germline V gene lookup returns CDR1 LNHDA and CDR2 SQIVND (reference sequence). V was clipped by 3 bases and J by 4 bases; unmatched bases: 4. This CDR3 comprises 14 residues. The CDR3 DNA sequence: TGTGCCAGTAGTATCGACAGGGGATTCACTGAAGCTTTCTTT. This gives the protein CASSIDRGFTEAFF.

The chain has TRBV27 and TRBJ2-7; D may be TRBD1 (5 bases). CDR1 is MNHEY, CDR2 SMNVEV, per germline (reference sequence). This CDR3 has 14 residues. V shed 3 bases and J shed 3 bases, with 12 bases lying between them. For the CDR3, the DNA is TGTGCCAGCAGTTTTCGTAGGGGCCACTACGAGCAGTACTTC. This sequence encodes CASSFRRGHYEQYF.

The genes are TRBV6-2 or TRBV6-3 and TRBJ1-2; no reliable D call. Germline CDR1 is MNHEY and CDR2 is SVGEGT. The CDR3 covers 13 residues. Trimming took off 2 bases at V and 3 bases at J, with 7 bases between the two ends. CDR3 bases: TGTGCCAGCAGTTACGTCAGCGACTATGGCTACACCTTC. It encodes CASSYVSDYGYTF.